This T cell receptor beta chain was recorded in a study of T cell repertoires in cytomegalovirus infection. Trimming left V 5 bases short and J 3 bases short, with 10 bases between. The length of the CDR3 is 13 residues. Germline CDR1 reads SGHAT; CDR2 reads FQNNGV. Only a few counts were recorded for this clonotype. Using its own MiXCR run on the reads, TCRdb lists one record per CDR3 protein. The sample includes about 440,000 distinct CDR3 sequences, approximately 32% of them seen just once. The TCR comes from a human donor in good health (CMV status not recorded). Some clones in this sample may be carry-over from other donors' samples. Source material: PBMCs. The chain couples TRBV11-2 to TRBJ1-1, with D maybe TRBD1 (6 bases). The CDR3 reads CASSPGVDTEAFF. CDR3 coding DNA: TGTGCCAGCAGCCCAGGGGTAGACACTGAAGCTTTCTTT.